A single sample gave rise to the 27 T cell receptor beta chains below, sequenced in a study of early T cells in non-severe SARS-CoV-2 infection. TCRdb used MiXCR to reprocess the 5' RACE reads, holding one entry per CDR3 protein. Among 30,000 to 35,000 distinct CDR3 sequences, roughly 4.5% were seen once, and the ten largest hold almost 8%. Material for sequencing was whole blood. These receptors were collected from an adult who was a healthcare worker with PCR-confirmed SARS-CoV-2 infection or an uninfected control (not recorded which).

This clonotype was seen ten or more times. This CDR3 is CSAGTSGGANEQFF. The CDR3 DNA sequence: TGCAGTGCCGGGACTAGCGGGGGGGCCAATGAGCAGTTCTTC. This chain uses TRBV20-1 with TRBJ2-1; 16 nucleotides match TRBD2. Germline CDR1 and CDR2: DFQATT and SNEGSKA (reference sequence). The junction had 2 bases not matched to a gene; V was cut back by 6 bases and J by 6 bases. The CDR3 has 14 residues.

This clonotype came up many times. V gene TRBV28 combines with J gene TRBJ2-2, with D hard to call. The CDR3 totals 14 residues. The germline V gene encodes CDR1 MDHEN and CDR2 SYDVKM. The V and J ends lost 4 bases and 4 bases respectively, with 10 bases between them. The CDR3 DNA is TGTGCCAGCAGTTGGTCGGGCGGCACCGGGGAGCTGTTTTTT. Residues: CASSWSGGTGELFF.

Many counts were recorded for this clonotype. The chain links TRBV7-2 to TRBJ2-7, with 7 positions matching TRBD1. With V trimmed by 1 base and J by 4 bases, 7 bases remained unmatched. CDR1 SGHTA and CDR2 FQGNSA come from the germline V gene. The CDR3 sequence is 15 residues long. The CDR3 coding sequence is TGTGCCAGCAGCTTAGTAGTAGGGGGCCGGTACGAGCAGTACTTC. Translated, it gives CASSLVVGGRYEQYF.

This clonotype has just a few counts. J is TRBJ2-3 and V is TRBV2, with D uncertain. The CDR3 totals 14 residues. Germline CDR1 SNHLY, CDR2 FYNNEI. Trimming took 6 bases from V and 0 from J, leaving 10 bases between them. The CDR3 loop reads CASSLLLSTDTQYF. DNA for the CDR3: TGTGCCAGCAGCTTACTCCTCAGCACAGATACGCAGTATTTT.

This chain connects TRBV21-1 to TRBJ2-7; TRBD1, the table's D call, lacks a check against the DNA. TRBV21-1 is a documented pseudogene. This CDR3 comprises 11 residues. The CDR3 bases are TGTGCCAGCAGCTCCAGGGGAGTGGGGTACTTC. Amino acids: CASSSRGVGYF.

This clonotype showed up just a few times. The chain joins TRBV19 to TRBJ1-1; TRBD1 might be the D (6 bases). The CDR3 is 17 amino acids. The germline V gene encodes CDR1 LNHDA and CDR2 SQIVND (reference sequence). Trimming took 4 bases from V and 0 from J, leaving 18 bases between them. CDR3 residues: CASSSPPGEDMNTEAFF. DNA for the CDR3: TGTGCCAGTAGTAGCCCTCCAGGGGAGGATATGAACACTGAAGCTTTCTTT.

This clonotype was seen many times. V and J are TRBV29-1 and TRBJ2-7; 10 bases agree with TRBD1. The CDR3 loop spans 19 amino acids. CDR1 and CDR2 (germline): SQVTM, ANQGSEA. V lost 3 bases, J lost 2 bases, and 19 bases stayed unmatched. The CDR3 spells CSVDLIDRGRRFGTYEQYF. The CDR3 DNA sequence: TGCAGCGTTGATCTGATAGACAGGGGGCGGAGGTTTGGGACCTACGAGCAGTACTTC.

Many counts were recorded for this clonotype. DNA of the CDR3: TGTGCCTGCTTCCGACAGGGACGGACTAGCTTCTCCTACAATGAGCAGTTCTTC. It is translated as CACFRQGRTSFSYNEQFF. The genes are TRBV28 and TRBJ2-1; the D gene is possibly TRBD2 (8 bases). Germline assignment: CDR1 MDHEN and CDR2 SYDVKM. The CDR3 is 18 amino acids. V was trimmed by 11 bases and J by 0 bases, leaving 26 bases between them.

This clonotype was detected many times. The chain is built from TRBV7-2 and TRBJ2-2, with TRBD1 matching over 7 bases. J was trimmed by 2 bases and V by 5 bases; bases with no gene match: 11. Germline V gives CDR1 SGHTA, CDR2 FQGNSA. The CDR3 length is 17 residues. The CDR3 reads CASSALQGSSNTGELFF. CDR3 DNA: TGTGCCAGCAGCGCCTTACAGGGGTCGAGCAACACCGGGGAGCTGTTTTTT.

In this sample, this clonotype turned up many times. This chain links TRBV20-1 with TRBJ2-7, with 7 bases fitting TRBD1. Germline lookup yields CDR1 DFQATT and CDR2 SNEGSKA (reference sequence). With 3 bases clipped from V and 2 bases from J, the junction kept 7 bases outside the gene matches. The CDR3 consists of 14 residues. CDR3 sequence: CSARPGQFPYEQYF. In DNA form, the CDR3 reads TGCAGTGCTAGGCCGGGACAGTTTCCCTACGAGCAGTACTTC.

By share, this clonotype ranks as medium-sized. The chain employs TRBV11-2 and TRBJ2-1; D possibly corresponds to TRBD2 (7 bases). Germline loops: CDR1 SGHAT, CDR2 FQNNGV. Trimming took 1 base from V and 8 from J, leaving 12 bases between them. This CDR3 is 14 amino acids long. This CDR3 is CASSLAGGRHEQFF. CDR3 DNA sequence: TGTGCCAGCAGCTTAGCGGGGGGCCGGCATGAGCAGTTCTTC.

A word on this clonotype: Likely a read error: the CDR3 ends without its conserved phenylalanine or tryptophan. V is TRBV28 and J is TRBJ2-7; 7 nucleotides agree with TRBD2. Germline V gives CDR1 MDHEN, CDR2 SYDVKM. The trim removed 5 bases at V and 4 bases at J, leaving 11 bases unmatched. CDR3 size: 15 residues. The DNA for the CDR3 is TGTGCCAGCAGTGACACAGCGGGGACCCGATACGAGCAGTACCTC. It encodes CASSDTAGTRYEQYL.

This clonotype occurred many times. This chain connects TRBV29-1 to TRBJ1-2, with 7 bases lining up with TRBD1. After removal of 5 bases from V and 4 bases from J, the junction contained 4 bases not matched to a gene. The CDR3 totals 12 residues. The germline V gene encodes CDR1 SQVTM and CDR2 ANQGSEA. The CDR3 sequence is CSVPGQIYGYTF. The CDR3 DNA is TGCAGCGTTCCGGGACAGATCTATGGCTACACCTTC. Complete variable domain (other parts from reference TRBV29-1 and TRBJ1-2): SAVISQKPSRDICQRGTSLTIQCQVDSQVTMMFWYRQQPGQSLTLIATANQGSEATYESGFVIDKFPISRPNLTFSTLTVSNMSPEDSSIYLCSVPGQIYGYTFGSGTRLTVV.

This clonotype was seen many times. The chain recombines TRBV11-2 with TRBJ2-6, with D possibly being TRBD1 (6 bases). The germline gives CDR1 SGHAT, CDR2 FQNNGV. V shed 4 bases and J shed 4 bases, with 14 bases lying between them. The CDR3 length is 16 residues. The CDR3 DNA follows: TGTGCCAGCAGCTCCTTCAGGGGAGCAGGGGCCAACGTCCTGACTTTC. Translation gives CASSSFRGAGANVLTF.

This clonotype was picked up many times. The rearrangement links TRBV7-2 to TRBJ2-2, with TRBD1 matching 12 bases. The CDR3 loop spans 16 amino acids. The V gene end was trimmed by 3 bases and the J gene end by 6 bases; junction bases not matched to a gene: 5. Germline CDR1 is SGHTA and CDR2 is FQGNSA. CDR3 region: CASSFLGQGAAGELFF. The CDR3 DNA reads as TGTGCCAGCAGCTTCTTGGGACAGGGGGCAGCCGGGGAGCTGTTTTTT.

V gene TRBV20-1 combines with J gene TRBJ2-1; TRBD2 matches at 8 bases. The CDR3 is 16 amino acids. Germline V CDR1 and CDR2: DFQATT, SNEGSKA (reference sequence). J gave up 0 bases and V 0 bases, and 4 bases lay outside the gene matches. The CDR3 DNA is TGCAGTGCTAGAGATCTACTAGCGGACTCCTACAATGAGCAGTTCTTC. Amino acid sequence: CSARDLLADSYNEQFF.

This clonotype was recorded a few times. CDR3 coding DNA: TGTGCCAGCAGCCCGGCTGGAGGGGCGATCCACGAGCAGTACTTC. It encodes CASSPAGGAIHEQYF. This rearrangement joins TRBV7-2 to TRBJ2-7; D may be TRBD2 (6 bases). Germline V CDR1 and CDR2: SGHTA, FQGNSA. The CDR3 runs 15 residues. Trimming cost V 5 bases and J 5 bases, with 19 bases left between them.

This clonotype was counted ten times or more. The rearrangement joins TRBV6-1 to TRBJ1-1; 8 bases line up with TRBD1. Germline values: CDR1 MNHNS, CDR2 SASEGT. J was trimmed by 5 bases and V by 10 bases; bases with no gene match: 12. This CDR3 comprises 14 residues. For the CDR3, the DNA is TGTGCCATCCGGAAAGGACAGGGAGGGACTGAAGCTTTCTTT. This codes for CAIRKGQGGTEAFF.

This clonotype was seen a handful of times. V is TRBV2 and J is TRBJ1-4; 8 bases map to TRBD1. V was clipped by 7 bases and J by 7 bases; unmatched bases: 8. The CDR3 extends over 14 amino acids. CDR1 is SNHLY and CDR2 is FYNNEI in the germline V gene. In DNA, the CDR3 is TGTGCCAGCAAACGGACAGGGCTGGGTGAAAAACTGTTTTTT. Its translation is CASKRTGLGEKLFF.

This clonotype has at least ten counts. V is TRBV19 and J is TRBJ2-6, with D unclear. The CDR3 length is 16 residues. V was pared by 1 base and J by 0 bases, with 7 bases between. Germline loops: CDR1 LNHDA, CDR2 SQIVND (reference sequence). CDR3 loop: CASSIVRTSGANVLTF. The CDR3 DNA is TGTGCCAGTAGTATAGTGAGGACCTCTGGGGCCAACGTCCTGACTTTC.

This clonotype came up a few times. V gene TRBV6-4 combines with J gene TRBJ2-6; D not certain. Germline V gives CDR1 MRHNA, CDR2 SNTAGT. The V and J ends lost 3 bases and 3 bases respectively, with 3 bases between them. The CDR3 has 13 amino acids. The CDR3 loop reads CASSDDGANVLTF. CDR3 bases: TGTGCCAGCAGTGATGATGGGGCCAACGTCCTGACTTTC.

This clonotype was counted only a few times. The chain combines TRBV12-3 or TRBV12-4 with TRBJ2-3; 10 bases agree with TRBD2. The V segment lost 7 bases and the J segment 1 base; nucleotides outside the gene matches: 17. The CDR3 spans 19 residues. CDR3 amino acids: CASTTRGAGGARGTDTQYF. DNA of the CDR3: TGTGCCAGCACCACTCGGGGAGCGGGGGGGGCGCGGGGCACAGATACGCAGTATTTT.

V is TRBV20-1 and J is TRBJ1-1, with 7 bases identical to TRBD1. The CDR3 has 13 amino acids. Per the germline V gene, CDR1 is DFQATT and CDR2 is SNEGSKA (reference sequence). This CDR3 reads CRVGQATNTEAFF. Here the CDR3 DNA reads TGCAGAGTAGGACAGGCAACAAACACTGAAGCTTTCTTT.

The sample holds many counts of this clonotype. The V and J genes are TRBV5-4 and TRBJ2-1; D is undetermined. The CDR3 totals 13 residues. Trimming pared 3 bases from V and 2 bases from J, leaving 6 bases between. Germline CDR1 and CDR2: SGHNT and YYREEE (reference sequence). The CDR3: CASSSPPYNEQFF. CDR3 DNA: TGTGCCAGCAGCTCGCCCCCCTACAATGAGCAGTTCTTC.

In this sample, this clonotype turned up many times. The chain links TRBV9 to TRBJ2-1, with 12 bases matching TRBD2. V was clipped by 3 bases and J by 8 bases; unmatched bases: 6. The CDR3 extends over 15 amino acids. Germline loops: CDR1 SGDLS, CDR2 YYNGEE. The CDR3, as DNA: TGTGCCAGCAGCGCTAGCGGGGGGGCCGTCTATGAGCAGTTCTTC. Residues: CASSASGGAVYEQFF.

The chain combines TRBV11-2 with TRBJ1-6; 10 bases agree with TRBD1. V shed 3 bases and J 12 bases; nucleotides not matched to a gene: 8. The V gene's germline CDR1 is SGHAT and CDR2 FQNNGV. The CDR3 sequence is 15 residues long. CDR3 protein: CASSFPGQGRKPLHF. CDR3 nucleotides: TGTGCCAGCAGCTTCCCGGGACAGGGGAGAAAACCCCTCCACTTT.

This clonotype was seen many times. The CDR3 sequence: CASSLAVLSNSPLHF. The CDR3, as DNA: TGTGCCAGCAGCTTAGCGGTACTTTCCAATTCACCCCTCCACTTT. V usage is TRBV13 and J usage is TRBJ1-6; no clear D gene. Germline CDR1 is PRHDT and CDR2 is FYEKMQ (reference sequence). V was pared by 1 base and J by 7 bases, with 11 bases between. The CDR3 has 15 residues.